This T cell receptor (beta chain) is drawn from a study of T cells in Graves' hyperthyroidism and ophthalmopathy. Blood from later-ophthalmopathy patients was taken at first hyperthyroidism diagnosis. TCR beta CDR3 sequences were amplified from RNA transcripts. The study used the HTBI primer set for a first-round RT-PCR of the TCR CDR3. One entry per CDR3 protein, called by TCRdb with MiXCR from the multiplex PCR reads. The sample lists roughly 380,000 distinct CDR3 sequences, roughly 14% occurring once. This clonotype was recorded a few times. Sequencing was carried out using blood. This sequence originates from a man under 40 with Graves' hyperthyroidism that later progressed to Graves' ophthalmopathy.

CDR3 residues: CASTQELRGGMNIQYF. The CDR3, as DNA: TGCGCCAGCACCCAGGAGTTGCGGGGGGGCATGAACATTCAGTACTTC. This chain connects TRBV4-1 to TRBJ2-4; 9 bases match TRBD2. Trimming removed 7 bases from V and 7 bases from J; junction bases left unmatched: 14. Germline loops: CDR1 MGHRA, CDR2 YSYEKL. The CDR3 has 16 amino acids.